These T cell receptor beta chains were read from a single sample in a study of cytomegalovirus exposure and HLA in healthy donors. Profiling relied on immunoSEQ multiplex PCR, and the TCRdb table lists in-frame clones only, not all of them. This table has 150,000 to 200,000 clones, around three quarters appearing once. Input material: PBMCs. The receptor set was obtained from a woman aged 30 to 39 in good health and CMV-seropositive. CDR3s include the opening cysteine and the closing phenylalanine or tryptophan. Fields, in order: J gene, V gene, clone size, D gene, CDR3 protein, CDR3 DNA. D genes are given only for firm matches. The size of a clone is reported for some rows only, either as once, few or many, or as a class for expanded clones.

j_gene: TRBJ2-2
v_gene: TRBV11-3
abundance: -
d_gene: TRBD2
CDR3aa: CASSWGLAGPGELFF
CDR3nt: TGTGCCAGCAGCTGGGGACTAGCGGGCCCCGGGGAGCTGTTTTTT

j_gene: TRBJ1-1
v_gene: TRBV25-1
abundance: -
d_gene: -
CDR3aa: CASSARTGSYTEAFF
CDR3nt: TGTGCCAGCAGTGCCCGGACGGGGAGTTACACTGAAGCTTTCTTT

j_gene: TRBJ2-5
v_gene: TRBV9
abundance: -
d_gene: -
CDR3aa: CASSASGLTTQYF
CDR3nt: TGTGCCAGCAGCGCCTCGGGACTGACGACCCAGTACTTC

j_gene: TRBJ2-7
v_gene: TRBV27
abundance: -
d_gene: -
CDR3aa: CASSPLGTRNEQYF
CDR3nt: TGTGCCAGCAGTCCGTTAGGGACTCGTAACGAGCAGTACTTC

j_gene: TRBJ2-6
v_gene: TRBV5-1
abundance: -
d_gene: -
CDR3aa: CASSLSAAGVRSGANVLTF
CDR3nt: TGCGCCAGCAGCCTTAGTGCGGCAGGGGTAAGGTCTGGGGCCAACGTCCTGACTTTC

j_gene: TRBJ1-5
v_gene: TRBV6-1
abundance: -
d_gene: -
CDR3aa: CASSALAGVVRRPQHF
CDR3nt: TGTGCCAGCAGTGCCCTGGCGGGGGTCGTCCGGAGGCCCCAGCATTTT

j_gene: TRBJ2-2
v_gene: TRBV7-8
abundance: -
d_gene: TRBD2
CDR3aa: CASSPRRALAGGLGELFF
CDR3nt: TGTGCCAGCAGTCCACGCCGGGCACTAGCGGGGGGGTTAGGGGAGCTGTTTTTT

j_gene: TRBJ1-2
v_gene: TRBV18
abundance: -
d_gene: TRBD1
CDR3aa: CASSSRSRDRAFEGYTF
CDR3nt: TGTGCCAGCTCATCAAGGTCCCGGGACAGAGCTTTCGAGGGCTACACCTTC

j_gene: TRBJ2-3
v_gene: TRBV19
abundance: few
d_gene: -
CDR3aa: CASSIRDLKGDTQYF
CDR3nt: TGTGCCAGTAGTATTCGGGATCTAAAAGGGGATACGCAGTATTTT

j_gene: TRBJ2-7
v_gene: TRBV9
abundance: -
d_gene: TRBD2
CDR3aa: CASSETAGGGHPFTYEQYF
CDR3nt: TGTGCCAGCAGTGAGACCGCCGGGGGGGGACATCCGTTCACCTACGAGCAGTACTTC

j_gene: TRBJ1-5
v_gene: TRBV28
abundance: -
d_gene: TRBD1
CDR3aa: CASSFGGTGTNQPQHF
CDR3nt: TGTGCCAGCAGTTTTGGGGGGACAGGGACCAATCAGCCCCAGCATTTT

j_gene: TRBJ2-3
v_gene: TRBV7-3
abundance: -
d_gene: -
CDR3aa: CASSLKGGSGATQYF
CDR3nt: TGTGCCAGCAGCTTAAAAGGAGGGAGTGGGGCTACGCAGTATTTT

j_gene: TRBJ1-5
v_gene: TRBV15
abundance: -
d_gene: TRBD1
CDR3aa: CATSSEGQAAGVPQHF
CDR3nt: TGTGCCACCAGCAGCGAAGGACAGGCGGCCGGTGTGCCCCAGCATTTT

j_gene: TRBJ2-7
v_gene: TRBV9
abundance: -
d_gene: -
CDR3aa: CASSVEDSPYEQYF
CDR3nt: TGTGCCAGCAGCGTAGAAGACAGCCCCTACGAGCAGTACTTC

j_gene: TRBJ2-5
v_gene: TRBV7-9
abundance: -
d_gene: -
CDR3aa: CASSLIGLAREQETQYF
CDR3nt: TGTGCCAGCAGCTTAATTGGGCTAGCGCGGGAACAAGAGACCCAGTACTTC

j_gene: TRBJ2-3
v_gene: TRBV11-2
abundance: -
d_gene: TRBD2
CDR3aa: CASSLRTSGGDTQYF
CDR3nt: TGTGCCAGCAGCCTCCGGACTAGCGGGGGAGATACGCAGTATTTT

j_gene: TRBJ1-5
v_gene: TRBV4-2
abundance: -
d_gene: -
CDR3aa: CASSQDLGGRQPQHF
CDR3nt: TGTGCCAGCAGCCAAGATCTGGGGGGTAGGCAGCCCCAGCATTTT

j_gene: TRBJ1-1
v_gene: TRBV6-5
abundance: -
d_gene: -
CDR3aa: CASSTLAGRAFF
CDR3nt: TGTGCCAGCAGTACCCTCGCGGGACGGGCTTTCTTT

j_gene: TRBJ2-5
v_gene: TRBV5-1
abundance: -
d_gene: TRBD2
CDR3aa: CASSTSGVQETQYF
CDR3nt: TGCGCCAGCAGTACTAGCGGGGTCCAAGAGACCCAGTACTTC

j_gene: TRBJ1-4
v_gene: TRBV7-9
abundance: once
d_gene: -
CDR3aa: CSSSPQGEKLFF
CDR3nt: TGTTCCAGCAGCCCGCAGGGTGAAAAACTGTTTTTT

j_gene: TRBJ1-3
v_gene: TRBV19
abundance: -
d_gene: -
CDR3aa: CASSEGGAAGNTIYF
CDR3nt: TGTGCCAGTAGTGAAGGGGGAGCTGCTGGAAACACCATATATTTT

j_gene: TRBJ2-1
v_gene: TRBV7-3
abundance: -
d_gene: TRBD2
CDR3aa: CASSLNGREENEQFF
CDR3nt: TGTGCCAGCAGCTTAAATGGGCGGGAGGAGAATGAGCAGTTCTTC

j_gene: TRBJ1-1
v_gene: TRBV19
abundance: few
d_gene: TRBD1
CDR3aa: CASHISHRGRGVNTEAFF
CDR3nt: TGTGCCAGTCACATAAGCCACAGGGGGCGAGGGGTGAACACTGAAGCTTTCTTT

j_gene: TRBJ2-1
v_gene: TRBV27
abundance: -
d_gene: TRBD2
CDR3aa: CASSLRLAGDEQFF
CDR3nt: TGTGCCAGCAGTTTAAGACTAGCCGGCGATGAGCAGTTCTTC

j_gene: TRBJ2-1
v_gene: TRBV7-9
abundance: -
d_gene: -
CDR3aa: CASSNQGYNEQFF
CDR3nt: TGTGCCAGCAGTAATCAGGGATACAATGAGCAGTTCTTC

j_gene: TRBJ2-1
v_gene: TRBV5-4
abundance: few
d_gene: -
CDR3aa: CASSLGRGEGEQFF
CDR3nt: TGTGCCAGCAGCTTGGGGCGGGGTGAGGGTGAGCAGTTCTTC

j_gene: TRBJ1-2
v_gene: TRBV7-9
abundance: -
d_gene: -
CDR3aa: CASSLERIGNYGYTF
CDR3nt: TGTGCCAGCAGCTTAGAGCGCATCGGGAACTATGGCTACACCTTC

j_gene: TRBJ1-4
v_gene: TRBV19
abundance: -
d_gene: -
CDR3aa: CASSYIRDKGNEKLFF
CDR3nt: TGTGCCAGTAGTTATATCCGGGACAAGGGTAATGAAAAACTGTTTTTT

j_gene: TRBJ1-1
v_gene: TRBV15
abundance: -
d_gene: -
CDR3aa: CATSRDRNRATEAFF
CDR3nt: TGTGCCACCAGCAGAGATAGGAACAGGGCAACTGAAGCTTTCTTT

j_gene: TRBJ2-3
v_gene: TRBV21-1
abundance: -
d_gene: -
CDR3aa: CASTHGQITDTQYF
CDR3nt: TGTGCCAGCACCCATGGGCAGATCACAGATACGCAGTATTTT

j_gene: TRBJ2-3
v_gene: TRBV18
abundance: -
d_gene: -
CDR3aa: CASSPLATQDTQYF
CDR3nt: TGTGCCAGCTCACCACTGGCCACCCAGGATACGCAGTATTTT

j_gene: TRBJ2-2
v_gene: TRBV5-1
abundance: -
d_gene: TRBD1
CDR3aa: CASSPGTGRRNGTGELFF
CDR3nt: TGCGCCAGCAGCCCCGGGACAGGGAGAAGAAATGGCACCGGGGAGCTGTTTTTT

j_gene: TRBJ1-4
v_gene: TRBV23-1
abundance: -
d_gene: -
CDR3aa: CASSQSLATNEKLFF
CDR3nt: TGCGCCAGCAGTCAATCCCTTGCAACTAATGAAAAACTGTTTTTT

j_gene: TRBJ1-5
v_gene: TRBV19
abundance: few
d_gene: TRBD1
CDR3aa: CASNQGGPNQPQHF
CDR3nt: TGTGCCAGTAACCAGGGGGGCCCCAATCAGCCCCAGCATTTT

j_gene: TRBJ2-1
v_gene: TRBV10-3
abundance: -
d_gene: -
CDR3aa: CAISLEGSYNEQFF
CDR3nt: TGTGCCATCAGTCTAGAGGGCTCTTACAATGAGCAGTTCTTC

j_gene: TRBJ1-1
v_gene: TRBV30
abundance: -
d_gene: TRBD1
CDR3aa: CAWILRDRGRCTEAFF
CDR3nt: TGTGCCTGGATACTACGGGACAGGGGCAGGTGTACTGAAGCTTTCTTT

j_gene: TRBJ2-1
v_gene: TRBV28
abundance: -
d_gene: -
CDR3aa: CASPPAGSSYNEQFF
CDR3nt: TGTGCCAGCCCGCCGGCGGGGAGCTCCTACAATGAGCAGTTCTTC

j_gene: TRBJ2-1
v_gene: TRBV4-3
abundance: -
d_gene: -
CDR3aa: CASSPSIVSHPSAPNNEQFF
CDR3nt: TGCGCCAGCAGCCCGTCGATAGTCTCCCACCCTAGCGCCCCTAACAATGAGCAGTTCTTC

j_gene: TRBJ2-1
v_gene: TRBV12-5
abundance: -
d_gene: TRBD2
CDR3aa: CASGSDMGLAGGLYRFF
CDR3nt: TGTGCTAGTGGTTCCGATATGGGACTAGCGGGAGGGCTATATCGGTTCTTC

j_gene: TRBJ1-2
v_gene: TRBV4-1
abundance: -
d_gene: TRBD1
CDR3aa: CASSQDRDRAEGYTF
CDR3nt: TGCGCCAGCAGCCAAGATCGGGACAGGGCTGAGGGCTACACCTTC

j_gene: TRBJ2-1
v_gene: TRBV9
abundance: -
d_gene: TRBD2
CDR3aa: CASSGTSEGRNEQFF
CDR3nt: TGTGCCAGCAGCGGTACTAGCGAGGGTCGTAATGAGCAGTTCTTC